The 27 T cell receptor beta chains given below trace back to one sample, sequenced in a study of blood T cell repertoires in COVID-19. The table came from immunoSEQ multiplex PCR; TCRdb's copy has only in-frame clones and leaves some out. The data hold approximately 300,000 clones, with around 84% observed a single time. Sequenced sample: PBMCs or T cells enriched from blood (not recorded which). These receptors were collected from a woman aged 25-40 years who had been exposed to COVID-19.

Note on this clone: The sample has other DNA sequences that encode this CDR3 too. V gene TRBV19 combines with J gene TRBJ1-5, with 9 bases identical to TRBD1. The CDR3 is 14 amino acids. Germline V gene sequence: CDR1 LNHDA, CDR2 SQIVND (reference sequence). V dropped 5 bases and J dropped 4; count of bases not matched to a gene: 3. CDR3 nucleotides: TGTGCCAGTAGTCCCGGACAGGGGAATCAGCCCCAGCATTTT. Its protein product is CASSPGQGNQPQHF. Complete variable domain (other parts from reference TRBV19 and TRBJ1-5): DGGITQSPKYLFRKEGQNVTLSCEQNLNHDAMYWYRQDPGQGLRLIYYSQIVNDFQKGDIAEGYSVSREKKESFPLTVTSAQKNPTAFYLCASSPGQGNQPQHFGDGTRLSIL.

The chain employs TRBV30 and TRBJ2-7; 12 bases are a match to TRBD2. V was clipped by 2 bases and J by 0 bases; unmatched bases: 5. In germline, CDR1 is GTSNPN, CDR2 SVGIG (reference sequence). The CDR3 totals 16 residues. The CDR3 bases are TGTGCCTGGAGTTTCAAGACTAGCGGGGGCTCCTACGAGCAGTACTTC. As protein: CAWSFKTSGGSYEQYF.

The chain recombines TRBV4-1 with TRBJ1-5, with D possibly matching TRBD1 (6 bases). V lost 5 bases and J lost 9, with 17 bases in between. The CDR3 has 14 residues. Germline CDR1 is MGHRA and CDR2 is YSYEKL. CDR3 in amino acids: CASSASDSVGPQHF. As DNA, the CDR3 is TGCGCCAGCAGCGCTTCGGACAGCGTAGGGCCCCAGCATTTT.

In the case of this clone: The sample carries other DNA sequences with the same CDR3. J is TRBJ1-5 and V is TRBV18, with 8 positions matching TRBD1. With 2 bases clipped from V and 4 bases from J, the junction kept 1 base outside the gene matches. Per the germline V gene, CDR1 is KGHSH and CDR2 is LQKENI. This CDR3 is built from 14 residues. The CDR3 DNA reads as TGTGCCAGCTCACCAAGACAGGGGAATCAGCCCCAGCATTTT. Translating gives CASSPRQGNQPQHF.

The chain links TRBV10-3 to TRBJ2-3, with 9 nucleotides matching TRBD2. Germline V gene data show CDR1 as ENHRY and CDR2 as SYGVKD. The CDR3 has 16 amino acids. The J segment lost 0 bases and the V segment lost 6 bases, leaving 7 bases of the junction unmatched. The CDR3 DNA reads TGTGCCATCAGGGGTGTGCGGGGGGGTAGCACAGATACGCAGTATTTT. Translating it yields CAIRGVRGGSTDTQYF.

The J gene is TRBJ2-1, the V gene TRBV10-3; TRBD2 matches 9 bases. V shed 3 bases and J 5 bases; nucleotides not matched to a gene: 11. Germline assignment: CDR1 ENHRY and CDR2 SYGVKD. CDR3 size: 17 residues. The CDR3 bases are TGTGCCATCAGTGACATATCTAGGACTAGCGCCGACAATGAGCAGTTCTTC. Translated, it gives CAISDISRTSADNEQFF.

This clone appeared a few times. In nucleotides, the CDR3 is TGCGCCAGCAGTTATAGGGGGCAGCAAGAGACCCAGTACTTC. Translated: CASSYRGQQETQYF. The chain carries TRBV5-1 and TRBJ2-5, with 7 bases fitting TRBD1. Germline CDR1 reads SGHRS; CDR2 reads YFSETQ. The V segment lost 5 bases and the J segment 2 bases; nucleotides outside the gene matches: 6. This CDR3 region has 14 residues.

The CDR3 spells CASSPGQGTDTQYF. CDR3 sequence (DNA): TGTGCCAGCAGCCCCGGACAGGGCACAGATACGCAGTATTTT. The V call is TRBV28, the J call TRBJ2-3; 7 nucleotides line up with TRBD1. Looked up from germline, CDR1 is MDHEN and CDR2 is SYDVKM. The trim removed 6 bases at V and 1 base at J, leaving 4 bases unmatched. The CDR3 loop spans 14 amino acids. The entire variable domain, with the rest obtained from reference TRBV28 and TRBJ2-3, is as follows: DVKVTQSSRYLVKRTGEKVFLECVQDMDHENMFWYRQDPGLGLRLIYFSYDVKMKEKGDIPEGYSVSREKKERFSLILESASTNQTSMYLCASSPGQGTDTQYFGPGTRLTVL.

This clone was observed a single time. The rearrangement uses TRBV7-2 and TRBJ1-3, with 9 nucleotides matching TRBD1. CDR3 length: 16 amino acids. CDR1 is SGHTA, CDR2 FQGNSA, per germline. V was pared by 0 bases and J by 7 bases, with 7 bases of the junction left unmatched. CDR3 protein: CASSLAWGQGRNTIYF. For the CDR3, the DNA is TGTGCCAGCAGCTTAGCCTGGGGACAGGGTCGCAACACCATATATTTT.

Here the CDR3 DNA reads TGTGCCAGCAGTCCTGGGGCGGGGTACACCTTC. Its protein product is CASSPGAGYTF. The gene calls are TRBV12-3 or TRBV12-4 and TRBJ1-2; possibly TRBD1 for D (5 bases). The CDR3 runs to 11 residues. The ends were cut back, 5 bases at V and 11 bases at J, with 12 bases in the middle.

This chain uses TRBV5-8 with TRBJ1-6, with 7 bases identical to TRBD1. Looked up from germline, CDR1 is SGHTS and CDR2 is YDEGEE. Trimming at V came to 4 bases and at J to 7 bases, leaving 5 bases not matched to a gene. There are 14 residues in the CDR3. As DNA, the CDR3 is TGTGCCAGCAGCGCGAGGGACAGAAATTCACCCCTCCACTTT. It encodes CASSARDRNSPLHF.

The V and J genes are TRBV3-1 (or the pseudogene TRBV3-2) and TRBJ1-1, with D possibly TRBD1 on 6 matching bases. This CDR3 has 14 amino acids. Per germline, CDR1 LGHDT and CDR2 YNNKEL (reference sequence). Trimming stripped 3 bases from V and 1 base from J, with 9 bases between. Here the CDR3 DNA reads TGTGCCAGCAGCCATTCGGACAGGAACACTGAAGCTTTCTTT. It yields the protein CASSHSDRNTEAFF.

The V and J genes are TRBV24-1 and TRBJ1-2, with 10 bases lining up with TRBD1. CDR1 and CDR2 (germline): KGHDR, SFDVKD. The CDR3 spans 15 residues. V was clipped by 3 bases and J by 6 bases; unmatched bases: 6. The CDR3 DNA follows: TGTGCCACCAGTGATCCCGGGACAGGGGACGATGGCTACACCTTC. It is translated as CATSDPGTGDDGYTF.

This chain connects TRBV6-1 to TRBJ1-3, with 9 bases lining up with TRBD1. The junction had 6 bases not matched to a gene; V was cut back by 4 bases and J by 2 bases. This CDR3 contains 16 residues. The germline V gene encodes CDR1 MNHNS and CDR2 SASEGT. In DNA form, the CDR3 reads TGTGCCAGCAGTGGAGGAACAGGGGGCCCTGGAAACACCATATATTTT. Its protein product is CASSGGTGGPGNTIYF.

The genes are TRBV7-2 and TRBJ2-3; 8 bases are shared with TRBD2. Looked up from germline, CDR1 is SGHTA and CDR2 is FQGNSA. V trimming: 3 bases; J trimming: 3 bases; junction bases outside the gene matches: 2. There are 14 residues in the CDR3. The chain's CDR3 is CASSLGLETDTQYF. The DNA for the CDR3 is TGTGCCAGCAGCTTGGGACTAGAAACAGATACGCAGTATTTT.

The chain combines TRBV21-1 with TRBJ1-1. TRBV21-1 counts as a pseudogene. CDR3 length: 20 residues. The DNA of the CDR3 is TGTGCCAGCAGCAATAATGCGGGAGCTGATAAGACAGAGGAGAACACTGAAGCTTTCTTT. It yields the protein CASSNNAGADKTEENTEAFF.

This chain connects TRBV5-1 to TRBJ1-4, with D unresolved. The CDR3 contains 14 residues. The V end was cut by 5 bases, the J end by 12 bases, with 20 bases between. CDR1 and CDR2 (germline): SGHRS, YFSETQ. CDR3 nucleotide sequence: TGCGCCAGCAGTCAGGACTCCCTGGTGATGGAACTGTTTTTT. Residues: CASSQDSLVMELFF.

The rearrangement links TRBV30 to TRBJ1-5, with D perhaps TRBD1 (5 bases). The CDR3 sequence is 14 residues long. Germline V CDR1 and CDR2: GTSNPN, SVGIG (reference sequence). V lost 5 bases to trimming and J lost 5 bases, with 16 bases between them. This CDR3 reads CAWAGGTGDQPQHF. The DNA of the CDR3 is TGTGCCTGGGCGGGAGGGACGGGAGATCAGCCCCAGCATTTT.

The genes are TRBV6-5 and TRBJ2-7; possibly TRBD1 for D (5 bases). Trimming cost V 0 bases and J 6 bases, with 9 bases left between them. The CDR3 is 13 residues long. The germline V gene has CDR1 MNHEY and CDR2 SVGAGI. CDR3 nucleotides: TGTGCCAGCAGTTACTCGTGGGGCCTCGAGCAGTACTTC. Protein sequence: CASSYSWGLEQYF.

The V call is TRBV5-1, the J call TRBJ2-3; D is possibly TRBD2 (5 bases). The CDR3 extends over 14 amino acids. Germline V gene data show CDR1 as SGHRS and CDR2 as YFSETQ. V lost 4 bases and J 6 bases, leaving 15 bases between the germline ends. CDR3 in amino acids: CASSPEGGMDTQYF. The CDR3 nucleotides are TGCGCCAGCAGCCCGGAAGGAGGTATGGATACGCAGTATTTT.

The chain is built from TRBV30 and TRBJ1-3; D ambiguous. The V gene lost 2 bases and the J gene lost 0 bases, with 8 bases spanning the gap. Looked up from germline, CDR1 is GTSNPN and CDR2 is SVGIG (reference sequence). The CDR3 loop spans 14 amino acids. The CDR3 protein is CAWSPTTSGNTIYF. The CDR3 region has the DNA TGTGCCTGGAGTCCGACAACCTCTGGAAACACCATATATTTT.

In DNA, the CDR3 is TGTGCCAGCAGCTTAGAGGGCAGGGGATGGAATGGCTACACCTTC. It codes for CASSLEGRGWNGYTF. V and J are TRBV7-9 and TRBJ1-2; tentative D call: TRBD1 (6 bases). V dropped 1 base and J dropped 6 bases, with 15 bases sitting between them. The CDR3 runs 15 residues. In germline, CDR1 is SEHNR, CDR2 FQNEAQ (reference sequence). The whole variable domain, filled in from reference TRBV7-9 and TRBJ1-2, reads DTGVSQNPRHKITKRGQNVTFRCDPISEHNRLYWYRQTLGQGPEFLTYFQNEAQLEKSRLLSDRFSAERPKGSFSTLEIQRTEQGDSAMYLCASSLEGRGWNGYTFGSGTRLTVV.

The chain recombines TRBV3-1 (or the pseudogene TRBV3-2) with TRBJ1-6; D is undetermined. V shed 2 bases and J shed 9 bases, with 8 bases lying between them. This CDR3 region has 13 residues. Looked up from germline, CDR1 is LGHDT and CDR2 is YNNKEL (reference sequence). CDR3 sequence (DNA): TGTGCCAGCAGCCAAAATCCGGGTTCACCCCTCCACTTT. Translation gives CASSQNPGSPLHF.

V gene TRBV5-1 combines with J gene TRBJ1-1; perhaps TRBD1 as D (5 bases). Germline CDR1 is SGHRS and CDR2 is YFSETQ. The CDR3 is 13 amino acids. Trimming shortened V by 0 bases and J by 9 bases, and 12 bases separated the two germline ends. CDR3 residues: CASSLGTTDQAFF. CDR3 in DNA: TGCGCCAGCAGCTTGGGGACGACAGATCAAGCTTTCTTT.

The chain combines TRBV2 with TRBJ2-3; TRBD2 aligns across 9 bases. The germline V gene has CDR1 SNHLY and CDR2 FYNNEI. The CDR3 totals 16 residues. V lost 7 bases to trimming and J lost 6 bases; unmatched junction nucleotides: 14. CDR3 amino acids: CASTLLVAGVGDTQYF. The DNA of the CDR3 is TGTGCCAGCACCCTTTTGGTAGCGGGAGTGGGGGATACGCAGTATTTT.

The gene calls are TRBV28 and TRBJ2-7; tentatively, D is TRBD1 (6 bases). The CDR3 is 17 amino acids. The germline gives CDR1 MDHEN, CDR2 SYDVKM. V was pared by 2 bases and J by 3 bases, with 20 bases between. The CDR3 spells CASSLEGVQGMGYEQYF. The CDR3, as DNA: TGTGCCAGCAGTTTAGAGGGGGTTCAGGGAATGGGCTACGAGCAGTACTTC.

The V gene is TRBV27, the J gene TRBJ2-1; D might be TRBD2 (6 bases). CDR3 size: 12 residues. The V end lost 3 bases, the J end lost 9 bases, and 9 bases lay between the germline ends. The germline CDR1 and CDR2 sequences are MNHEY and SMNVEV (reference sequence). As DNA, the CDR3 is TGTGCCAGCAGTTTTCCCGGGGGTGAGCAGTTCTTC. This encodes CASSFPGGEQFF.